This T cell receptor beta chain was profiled in a study of neurological immune-mediated disorders. Libraries used 2 million unsorted PBMCs kept frozen in RNAlater. Synthesis of cDNA was performed by 5'RACE using 10-nucleotide random UMIs. TCRdb called the 5' RACE reads again in MiXCR, with one record for every CDR3 protein. Here the sample spans 110,000 or so distinct CDR3 sequences, roughly 3.2% being singletons. As concerns this clonotype: Its target is not known.

Germline assignment: CDR1 SGHRS and CDR2 YFSETQ. V gave up 4 bases and J gave up 0 bases, with 8 bases separating them. This CDR3 comprises 15 residues. Study conclusions and caveats: According to phylogenetic grouping, one related-CDR3 cluster, a possible signature, contained the repertoires of 18 of 34 multiple sclerosis patients. Expanded clones shared no identical CDR3 amino acid sequences across subjects, which suggested private TCR-beta repertoires in all groups.

The sequence was obtained from a woman aged 25 to 39 with multiple sclerosis. The J gene is TRBJ2-6, the V gene TRBV5-1; D uncertain. Input material: PBMCs. The CDR3 coding sequence is TGCGCCAGCAGCCGCCTGCTCTCTGGGGCCAACGTCCTGACTTTC. As protein: CASSRLLSGANVLTF.